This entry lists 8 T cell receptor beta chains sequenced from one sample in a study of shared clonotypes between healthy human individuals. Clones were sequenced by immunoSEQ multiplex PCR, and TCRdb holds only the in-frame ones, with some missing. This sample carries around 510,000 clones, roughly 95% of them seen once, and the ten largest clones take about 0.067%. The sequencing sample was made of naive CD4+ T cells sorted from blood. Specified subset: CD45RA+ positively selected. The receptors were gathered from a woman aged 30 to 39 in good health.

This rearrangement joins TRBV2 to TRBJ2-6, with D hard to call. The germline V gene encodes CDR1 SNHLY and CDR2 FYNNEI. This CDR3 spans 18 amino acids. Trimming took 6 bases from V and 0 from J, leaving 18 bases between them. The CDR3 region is CASSLWLGRRSGANVLTF. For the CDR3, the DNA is TGTGCCAGCAGCCTCTGGCTCGGACGTCGCTCTGGGGCCAACGTCCTGACTTTC.

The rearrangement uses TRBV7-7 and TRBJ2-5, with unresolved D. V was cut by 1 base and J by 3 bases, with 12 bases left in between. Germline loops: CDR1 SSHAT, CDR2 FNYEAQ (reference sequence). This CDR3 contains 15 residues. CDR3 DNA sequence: TGTGCCAGCAGCTTAGTGGCTGGCGGAAAAGAGACCCAGTACTTC. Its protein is CASSLVAGGKETQYF.

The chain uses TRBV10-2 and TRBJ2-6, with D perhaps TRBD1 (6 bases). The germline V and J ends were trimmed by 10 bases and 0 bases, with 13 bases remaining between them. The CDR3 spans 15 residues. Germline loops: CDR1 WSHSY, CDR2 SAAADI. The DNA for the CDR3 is TGCGCCACCAAAATGACAGGCTCTGGGGCCAACGTCCTGACTTTC. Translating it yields CATKMTGSGANVLTF.

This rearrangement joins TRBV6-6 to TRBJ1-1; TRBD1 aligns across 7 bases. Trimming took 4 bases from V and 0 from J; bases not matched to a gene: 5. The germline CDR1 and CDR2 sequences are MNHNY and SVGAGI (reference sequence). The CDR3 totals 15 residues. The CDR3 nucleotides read TGTGCCAGCAGTTCCGGGACAGTCATGAACACTGAAGCTTTCTTT. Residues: CASSSGTVMNTEAFF.

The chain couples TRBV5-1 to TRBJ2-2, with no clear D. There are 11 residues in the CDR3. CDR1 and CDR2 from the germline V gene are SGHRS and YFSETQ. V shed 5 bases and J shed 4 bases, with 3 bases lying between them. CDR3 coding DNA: TGCGCCAGCAGAGGCACCGGGGAGCTGTTTTTT. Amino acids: CASRGTGELFF.

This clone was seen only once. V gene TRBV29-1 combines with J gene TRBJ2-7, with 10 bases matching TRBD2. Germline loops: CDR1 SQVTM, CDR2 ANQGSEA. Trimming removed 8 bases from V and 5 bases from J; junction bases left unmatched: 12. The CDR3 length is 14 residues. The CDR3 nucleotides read TGCAGCACCGCTGGGCTAGCGGGAGAGAACGAGCAGTACTTC. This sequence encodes CSTAGLAGENEQYF.

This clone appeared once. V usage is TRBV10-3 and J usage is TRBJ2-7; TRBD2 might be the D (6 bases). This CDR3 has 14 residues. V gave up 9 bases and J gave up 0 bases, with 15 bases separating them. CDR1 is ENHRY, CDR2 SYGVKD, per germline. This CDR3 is CAIAGPGNSYEQYF. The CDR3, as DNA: TGTGCCATAGCGGGCCCCGGGAACTCCTACGAGCAGTACTTC.

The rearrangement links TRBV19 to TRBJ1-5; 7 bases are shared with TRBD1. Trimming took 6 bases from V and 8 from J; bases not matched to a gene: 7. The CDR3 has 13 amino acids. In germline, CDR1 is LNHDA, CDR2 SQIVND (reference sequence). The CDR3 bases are TGTGCCAGTAGCAACAGGGGTAGGGAGCCCCAGCATTTT. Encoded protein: CASSNRGREPQHF. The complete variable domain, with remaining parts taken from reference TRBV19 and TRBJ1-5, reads DGGITQSPKYLFRKEGQNVTLSCEQNLNHDAMYWYRQDPGQGLRLIYYSQIVNDFQKGDIAEGYSVSREKKESFPLTVTSAQKNPTAFYLCASSNRGREPQHFGDGTRLSIL.